This TCR beta chain was captured in a study of cytomegalovirus exposure and HLA in healthy donors. Data came from immunoSEQ multiplex PCR; TCRdb stores just in-frame clones and leaves some out. The table lists 250,000 to 400,000 clones, 70% to 90% of them singletons. The study, taken as a whole, reports: CMV antigen specificity of three CMV-associated chains was confirmed in vitro. Cytomegalovirus association was listed for approximately 160 TCR beta chains. High sensitivity and specificity were reportedly achieved when the classifier diagnosed cytomegalovirus status.

Separation from the roughly 690-subject first cohort characterized the 120-subject validation cohort, to which the donors belonged. The CDR3 spans 14 residues. The germline gives CDR1 SNHLY, CDR2 FYNNEI. The V and J ends lost 6 bases and 3 bases, in that order; junction bases with no gene match: 4. About this clone itself: Its antigen is currently unknown.

The chain couples TRBV2 to TRBJ1-4, with 7 bases identical to TRBD1. Source material: PBMCs. The sequence came from a man aged 25 to 40 in good health and CMV-seronegative. The CDR3 DNA reads TGTGCCAGCAGGGGGACAGTTTCTAATGAAAAACTGTTTTTT. This sequence encodes CASRGTVSNEKLFF. Full variable domain (remainder filled in from reference TRBV2 and TRBJ1-4): EPEVTQTPSHQVTQMGQEVILRCVPISNHLYFYWYRQILGQKVEFLVSFYNNEISEKSEIFDDQFSVERPDGSNFTLKIRSTKLEDSAMYFCASRGTVSNEKLFFGSGTQLSVL.